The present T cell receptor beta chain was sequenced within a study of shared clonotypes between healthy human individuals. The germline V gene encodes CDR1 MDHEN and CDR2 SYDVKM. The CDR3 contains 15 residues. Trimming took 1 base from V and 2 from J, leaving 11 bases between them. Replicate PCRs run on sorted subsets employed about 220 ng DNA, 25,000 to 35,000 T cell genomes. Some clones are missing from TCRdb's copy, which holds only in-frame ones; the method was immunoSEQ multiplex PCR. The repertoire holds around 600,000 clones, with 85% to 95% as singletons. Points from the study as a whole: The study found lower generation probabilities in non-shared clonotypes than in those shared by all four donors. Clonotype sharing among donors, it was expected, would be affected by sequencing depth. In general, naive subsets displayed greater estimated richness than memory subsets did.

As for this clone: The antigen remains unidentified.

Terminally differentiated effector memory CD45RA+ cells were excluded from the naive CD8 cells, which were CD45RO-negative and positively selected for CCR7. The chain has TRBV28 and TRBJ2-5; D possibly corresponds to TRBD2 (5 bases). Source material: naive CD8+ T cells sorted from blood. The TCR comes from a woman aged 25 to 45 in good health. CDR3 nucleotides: TGTGCCAGCAGTTTATCGGAGCGGAGTCAAGAGACCCAGTACTTC. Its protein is CASSLSERSQETQYF.